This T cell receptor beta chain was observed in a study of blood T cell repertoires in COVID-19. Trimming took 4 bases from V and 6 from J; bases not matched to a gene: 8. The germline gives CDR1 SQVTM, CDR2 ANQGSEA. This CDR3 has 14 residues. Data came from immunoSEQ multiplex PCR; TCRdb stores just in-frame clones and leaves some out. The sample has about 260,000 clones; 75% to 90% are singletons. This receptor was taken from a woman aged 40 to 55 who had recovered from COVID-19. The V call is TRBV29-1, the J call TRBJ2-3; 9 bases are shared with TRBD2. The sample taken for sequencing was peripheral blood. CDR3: CSVVGRGGGDTQYF. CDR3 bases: TGCAGCGTTGTAGGGCGGGGGGGAGGCGATACGCAGTATTTT.